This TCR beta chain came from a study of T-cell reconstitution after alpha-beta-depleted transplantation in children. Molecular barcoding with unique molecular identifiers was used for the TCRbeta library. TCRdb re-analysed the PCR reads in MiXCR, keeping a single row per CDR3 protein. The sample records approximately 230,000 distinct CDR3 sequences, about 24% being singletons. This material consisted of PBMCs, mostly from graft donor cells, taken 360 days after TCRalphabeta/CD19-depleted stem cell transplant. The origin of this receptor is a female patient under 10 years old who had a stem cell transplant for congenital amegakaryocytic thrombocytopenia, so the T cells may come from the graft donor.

The CDR3 bases are TGTGCCAGCAGTTTCGGACAGGCAAGTGATGGCTACACCTTC. Amino acid sequence: CASSFGQASDGYTF. The chain links TRBV12-3 or TRBV12-4 to TRBJ1-2; 7 nucleotides match TRBD1. The CDR3 is made up of 14 amino acids. The V gene end was trimmed by 3 bases and the J gene end by 6 bases; junction bases not matched to a gene: 7.